A selection of T cell receptor beta chains follows, all from one sample in a study of T-cell memory formation after mild COVID-19. TCRdb called the 5' RACE reads again in MiXCR, with one record for every CDR3 protein. This sample has fewer than 700,000 distinct CDR3 sequences, with about a sixth found just once. Sequenced material: PBMCs or a T cell subset sorted from them (not recorded which). The receptors come from an adult woman who had mild COVID-19 (a few samples of this study predate the infection). Cell type and time point are not known. CDR3s include the opening cysteine and the closing phenylalanine or tryptophan. A D gene is named only where the DNA matches it firmly. Size is stated for part of the rows, as once, few or many counts, or as a class when the clone is expanded.

CDR3 length	V gene	J gene	clone size	D gene	CDR3 protein	CDR3 DNA
17	TRBV24-1	TRBJ2-3	NA	NA	CATSDRSKPQGTDTQYF	TGTGCCACCAGTGATCGATCTAAACCCCAGGGCACAGATACGCAGTATTTT
16	TRBV4-3	TRBJ1-4	few	TRBD1	CASSQEMGQGDEKLFF	TGCGCCAGCAGCCAAGAAATGGGACAGGGCGATGAAAAACTGTTTTTT
15	TRBV18	TRBJ2-5	NA	NA	CASSQRGMPGETQYF	TGTGCCAGCTCACAACGAGGGATGCCAGGGGAGACCCAGTACTTC
15	TRBV20-1	TRBJ2-7	NA	NA	CSARGDQVYSYEQYF	TGCAGTGCTAGGGGTGACCAAGTCTACTCCTACGAGCAGTACTTC
14	TRBV20-1	TRBJ2-1	NA	NA	CSASGGTSYNEQFF	TGCAGTGCTTCCGGCGGGACCTCGTACAATGAGCAGTTCTTC
16	TRBV4-1	TRBJ2-7	few	TRBD1	CASSHVPGQGAYEQYF	TGCGCCAGCAGCCATGTCCCGGGACAGGGAGCCTACGAGCAGTACTTC
16	TRBV27	TRBJ2-2	NA	TRBD2	CASSTPSGTNTGELFF	TGTGCCAGCAGTACCCCTAGCGGGACCAACACCGGGGAGCTGTTTTTT
15	TRBV9	TRBJ2-5	few	NA	CASSVASGGEETQYF	TGTGCCAGCAGCGTAGCCTCCGGAGGAGAAGAGACCCAGTACTTC
16	TRBV4-3	TRBJ2-1	NA	TRBD2	CASSRGTSGLYNEQFF	TGCGCCAGCAGCCGAGGGACTAGCGGCCTCTACAATGAGCAGTTCTTC
15	TRBV15	TRBJ1-5	NA	NA	CATSVDTNSNQPQHF	TGTGCCACCAGCGTAGACACGAATAGCAATCAGCCCCAGCATTTT
17	TRBV7-6	TRBJ1-6	NA	TRBD1	CASSSDRVSSYNSPLHF	TGTGCCAGCAGTTCGGACAGGGTCAGCTCCTATAATTCACCCCTCCACTTT
14	TRBV5-6	TRBJ1-6	few	NA	CASSSLRRGSPLHF	TGTGCCAGCAGCTCCCTAAGGCGGGGTTCACCCCTCCACTTT
15	TRBV6-1	TRBJ1-2	few	TRBD1	CASSRDRGRLYGYTF	TGTGCCAGCAGTCGGGACAGGGGGCGCCTCTATGGCTACACCTTC
15	TRBV20-1	TRBJ1-1	NA	TRBD1	CSAPPGGRGDTEAFF	TGCAGTGCCCCACCAGGGGGCAGGGGCGACACTGAAGCTTTCTTT
14	TRBV19	TRBJ2-5	few	NA	CASSALGDQETQYF	TGTGCCAGTAGTGCACTAGGTGATCAAGAGACCCAGTACTTC
13	TRBV9	TRBJ1-2	once	NA	CASSVRGDPGYTF	TGTGCCAGCAGCGTACGGGGGGACCCTGGCTACACCTTC
16	TRBV24-1	TRBJ2-2	few	NA	CATSDRDTRMDGELFF	TGTGCCACCAGTGATCGCGACACCCGGATGGACGGGGAGCTGTTTTTT
14	TRBV4-2	TRBJ2-3	NA	NA	CASSQAGSTDTQYF	TGTGCCAGCAGCCAAGCCGGGAGCACAGATACGCAGTATTTT
15	TRBV15	TRBJ2-3	NA	NA	CATSRVGAATDTQYF	TGTGCCACCAGCAGAGTTGGGGCAGCCACAGATACGCAGTATTTT
16	TRBV21-1	TRBJ2-7	NA	NA	CASSRRHSGISYEQYF	TGTGCCAGCAGCCGCAGACATTCAGGGATTTCCTACGAGCAGTACTTC
17	TRBV5-1	TRBJ1-1	NA	TRBD1	CASSGRGRSRGNTEAFF	TGCGCCAGCAGCGGCAGGGGGAGGTCACGCGGGAACACTGAAGCTTTCTTT
14	TRBV7-9	TRBJ2-1	few	NA	CASSPSSVHNEQFF	TGTGCCAGCAGCCCCTCTAGCGTTCACAATGAGCAGTTCTTC
14	TRBV20-1	TRBJ1-2	few	TRBD1	CSAPTPGGSYGYTF	TGCAGTGCGCCTACACCAGGGGGAAGCTATGGCTACACCTTC
15	TRBV6-5	TRBJ2-7	few	TRBD2	CASSMTSGTAYEQYF	TGTGCCAGCAGTATGACTAGCGGGACTGCCTACGAGCAGTACTTC
16	TRBV24-1	TRBJ1-2	NA	TRBD1	CATSGAPGQTNYGYTF	TGTGCCACCAGTGGTGCCCCGGGACAGACTAACTATGGCTACACCTTC
14	TRBV6-5	TRBJ2-1	few	TRBD2	CASDSGGAIDEQFF	TGTGCCAGCGATAGCGGGGGGGCCATAGATGAGCAGTTCTTC
16	TRBV7-9	TRBJ1-2	few	TRBD1	CASSRDRAGVYYGYTF	TGTGCCAGCAGCCGGGACAGGGCAGGGGTATACTATGGCTACACCTTC
15	TRBV7-2	TRBJ2-7	NA	TRBD2	CASSFRAGENYEQYF	TGTGCCAGCAGCTTCAGGGCGGGGGAAAACTACGAGCAGTACTTC
14	TRBV25-1	TRBJ2-3	few	NA	CASSDVGITDTQYF	TGTGCCAGCAGTGATGTAGGGATCACAGATACGCAGTATTTT
17	TRBV21-1	TRBJ2-7	few	NA	CASSRGGAGPSYYEQYF	TGTGCCAGCAGCAGGGGAGGTGCTGGGCCGTCATACTACGAGCAGTACTTC
14	TRBV7-9	TRBJ2-5	few	NA	CASSSREIQETQYF	TGTGCCAGCAGCTCCAGGGAAATCCAAGAGACCCAGTACTTC
17	TRBV4-2	TRBJ2-7	NA	TRBD1	CASSQDHPRTGGNEQYF	TGTGCCAGCAGCCAAGATCACCCCCGGACAGGGGGAAACGAGCAGTACTTC
16	TRBV9	TRBJ2-7	NA	NA	CASSVATDRPTYEQYF	TGTGCCAGCAGCGTAGCGACCGACAGACCAACCTACGAGCAGTACTTC
13	TRBV29-1	TRBJ1-2	NA	NA	CSVEAQETYGYTF	TGCAGCGTTGAGGCACAGGAGACTTATGGCTACACCTTC
13	TRBV5-5	TRBJ1-5	NA	NA	CACSLGGGQPQHF	TGTGCCTGCAGCTTGGGTGGGGGTCAGCCCCAGCATTTT
13	TRBV10-3	TRBJ2-7	few	TRBD1	CASLGTANYEQYF	TGTGCCAGCCTCGGGACAGCTAACTACGAGCAGTACTTC
13	TRBV24-1	TRBJ2-1	NA	TRBD1	CATSGGQGNEQFF	TGTGCCACCAGTGGGGGACAGGGTAATGAGCAGTTCTTC
13	TRBV5-6	TRBJ2-7	few	NA	CASSSLRVYEQYF	TGTGCCAGCAGCTCGCTCAGGGTTTACGAGCAGTACTTC
16	TRBV4-1	TRBJ1-2	few	TRBD1	CASSHPGQGVENGYTF	TGCGCCAGCAGCCATCCCGGACAGGGGGTCGAAAATGGCTACACCTTC
17	TRBV9	TRBJ2-1	few	NA	CASSVGGGGGPYNEQFF	TGTGCCAGCAGCGTAGGAGGGGGCGGGGGCCCCTACAATGAGCAGTTCTTC
17	TRBV4-1	TRBJ2-3	few	TRBD1	CASSQERRTGSGDTQYF	TGCGCCAGCAGCCAAGAACGCAGGACAGGGTCCGGAGATACGCAGTATTTT
16	TRBV24-1	TRBJ2-5	NA	TRBD2	CATSDLRGTSVETQYF	TGTGCCACCAGTGATTTGCGGGGGACTAGCGTCGAGACCCAGTACTTC
15	TRBV10-3	TRBJ2-7	few	NA	CAISGSGLMSYEQYF	TGTGCCATCAGTGGAAGCGGTTTAATGTCCTACGAGCAGTACTTC
14	TRBV5-1	TRBJ1-1	once	NA	CASSPLWGTTEAFF	TGCGCCAGCAGCCCCCTATGGGGGACCACTGAAGCTTTCTTT
13	TRBV5-6	TRBJ1-2	few	TRBD1	CASSIRDSYGYTF	TGTGCCAGCAGCATCCGGGACAGCTATGGCTACACCTTC
13	TRBV7-2	TRBJ1-1	NA	NA	CASSFNMNTEAFF	TGTGCCAGCAGCTTTAATATGAACACTGAAGCTTTCTTT
12	TRBV6-5	TRBJ2-2	many	NA	CASGRNTGELFF	TGTGCCAGCGGTCGGAACACCGGGGAGCTGTTTTTT
15	TRBV24-1	TRBJ2-1	NA	TRBD2	CATSEGTSGLNEQFF	TGTGCCACCAGCGAGGGGACTAGCGGGCTCAATGAGCAGTTCTTC
20	TRBV6-2/TRBV6-3	TRBJ2-5	NA	TRBD2	CASSYQTSGRVKGGQETQYF	TGTGCCAGCAGTTACCAGACTAGCGGGAGAGTTAAGGGGGGCCAAGAGACCCAGTACTTC
11	TRBV12-3/TRBV12-4	TRBJ1-2	NA	NA	CASSFYGDYTF	TGTGCCAGCAGTTTCTATGGTGACTACACCTTC
14	TRBV27	TRBJ1-5	few	NA	CASRSTPSNQPQHF	TGTGCCAGCAGATCCACACCGAGCAATCAGCCCCAGCATTTT
14	TRBV20-1	TRBJ2-1	few	TRBD2	CSARDPGAGARQFF	TGCAGTGCTAGAGATCCCGGAGCGGGAGCGCGGCAGTTCTTC
15	TRBV15	TRBJ1-2	NA	NA	CATSRDAGINSGYTF	TGTGCCACCAGCAGAGATGCAGGGATTAACTCTGGCTACACCTTC
14	TRBV9	TRBJ2-5	many	NA	CASSVDRGWETQYF	TGTGCCAGCAGCGTAGACCGGGGGTGGGAGACCCAGTACTTC
18	TRBV6-1	TRBJ2-2	few	TRBD1	CASSEALQGAANTGELFF	TGTGCCAGCAGTGAAGCGCTCCAGGGGGCAGCGAACACCGGGGAGCTGTTTTTT
16	TRBV6-2/TRBV6-3	TRBJ2-1	few	NA	CASSSPIAGSYNEQFF	TGTGCCAGCAGTTCCCCTATAGCCGGCTCCTACAATGAGCAGTTCTTC
19	TRBV24-1	TRBJ2-3	many	NA	CATSDSGTLRGTRTDTQYF	TGTGCCACCAGTGATTCGGGGACTTTAAGAGGTACTCGAACGGATACGCAGTATTTT
16	TRBV10-3	TRBJ2-3	few	TRBD2	CAASIGAGGPTDTQYF	TGTGCCGCCTCTATTGGAGCGGGGGGGCCCACAGATACGCAGTATTTT
14	TRBV11-3	TRBJ2-7	few	NA	CASSPGVGYDEQYF	TGTGCCAGCAGCCCGGGGGTGGGGTATGACGAGCAGTACTTC